The sequence of this TCR beta chain was determined in a study of blood T cell repertoires in COVID-19. The repertoire was sequenced with immunoSEQ multiplex PCR; TCRdb's copy has only in-frame clones and lacks some. Here the sample spans about 340,000 clones, about 87% being singletons. The Seattle site enrolled patients during active infection and followed them longitudinally. The CDR3 is made up of 15 amino acids. Per germline, CDR1 SGHVS and CDR2 FQNEAQ. Trimming took 5 bases from V and 2 from J; bases not matched to a gene: 5. This clonotype was sampled from a woman in her 50s with COVID-19, enrolled during active disease. Material: peripheral blood. J is TRBJ2-7 and V is TRBV7-8; 11 nucleotides align to TRBD2. The CDR3 loop reads CASSLGTSGTYEQYF. The CDR3 DNA reads TGTGCCAGCAGCCTCGGGACTAGCGGTACCTACGAGCAGTACTTC.